Given below is one T cell receptor beta chain in context. The sequenced cases were selected for having the highest brain T cell transcript signatures. Before surgery, patients took at least one anti-epileptic drug. This specimen belongs to a study of brain T cells in children with intractable seizures. CDR1 is SGHNT and CDR2 is YYREEE in the germline V gene (reference sequence). The CDR3 spans 17 residues. V was shortened by 0 bases and J by 0 bases, with 15 bases between the two germline ends. Method: immunoSEQ multiplex PCR; TCRdb's copy keeps in-frame clones and lacks some. The sample holds around 41,000 clones, approximately 92% seen once.

The clonotype was recovered from a girl aged 2-10 years with tuberous sclerosis and intractable seizures. The sequenced sample was peripheral blood, obtained at surgery. V gene TRBV5-4 combines with J gene TRBJ1-1, with a possible D match to TRBD1 (5 bases). CDR3 nucleotides: TGTGCCAGCAGCTTGGGTTTGTCGGGACCGTTGAACACTGAAGCTTTCTTT. It specifies CASSLGLSGPLNTEAFF. Supplemented by reference TRBV5-4 and TRBJ1-1, the full variable domain reads ETGVTQSPTHLIKTRGQQVTLRCSSQSGHNTVSWYQQALGQGPQFIFQYYREEENGRGNFPPRFSGLQFPNYSSELNVNALELDDSALYLCASSLGLSGPLNTEAFFGQGTRLTVV.